Listed here is a single TCR beta chain. The CDR3 consists of 19 residues. From germline, CDR1 is LNHDA and CDR2 SQIVND (reference sequence). V gave up 3 bases and J gave up 3 bases, with 24 bases separating them. Generated by immunoSEQ multiplex PCR, the TCRdb table keeps only in-frame clones and is missing some. The sample includes more than 200,000 clones, 70% to 90% seen only once; the top ten take under 4.5%. This record comes from a study of blood T cell repertoires in COVID-19. Study context: In each case, the material was cDNA or gDNA derived from T cells, B-cell-depleted T cells, or PBMCs.

The V and J genes are TRBV19 and TRBJ2-1; D possibly corresponds to TRBD1 (6 bases). What was sequenced was PBMCs or T cells enriched from blood (not recorded which). The sequence was obtained from a man younger than 40 with acute COVID-19. This CDR3 reads CASSILGASPGDNYNEQFF. The CDR3 bases are TGTGCCAGTAGTATTTTGGGGGCTAGCCCAGGGGACAACTACAATGAGCAGTTCTTC.